This T cell receptor (beta chain) appears in the sequencing data of a study of Graves' ophthalmopathy and Graves' hyperthyroidism. Amplification targeted the TCR beta CDR3 regions, with RNA transcripts as the source material. An initial RT-PCR round employing HTBI primers preceded a second-round multiplex PCR. TCRdb reanalysed the multiplex PCR reads using MiXCR and keeps one entry per CDR3 protein. The data contain more than 1,000,000 distinct CDR3 sequences, about 40% of them seen just once; the ten biggest clones take up more than 9.5%. The CDR3 sequence runs 11 residues, both termini included. Germline CDR1 reads SGHTA; CDR2 reads FQGNSA. Hyperthyroidism in these 18- to 65-year-old patients was newly diagnosed, lasting under 2 months. If patients had other autoimmune diseases, uncontrolled infections, pregnancy or lactation, they were excluded. Of note for this clonotype: As yet, its antigen is unknown. The conserved phenylalanine or tryptophan normally closing the CDR3 is absent here, so this likely arose from a read error. No DNA is shown, since the ends of the CDR3 on it are uncertain; the CDR3 is the one TCRdb lists.

Study-wide results and limits: Sensitivity of around 67% and specificity of less than 85% were achieved by the model that predicted ophthalmopathy progression. Between ophthalmopathy and stable hyperthyroidism, a 13-signature model drew a separation with 87.88% sensitivity and approximately 79% specificity.

The source is an adult man with Graves' hyperthyroidism. The sample was peripheral blood or thyroid tissue (not recorded which). The chain has TRBV7-2 and TRBJ1-2; TRBD1, the D gene given by the table, was not confirmed from the DNA. The CDR3 is CASKGQGPLYL.